The 3 T cell receptor beta chains presented below share a single source sample, sequenced in a study of blood T cell repertoires in COVID-19. Libraries were prepared by immunoSEQ multiplex PCR; TCRdb keeps only in-frame clonotypes and omits some of them. The sample lists 250,000 to 350,000 clones, over 80% occurring once. Specimen: peripheral blood. The receptors were gathered from a woman in her 50s with active or convalescent COVID-19.

Only one count was recorded for this clone. This chain links TRBV3-1 (or the pseudogene TRBV3-2) with TRBJ2-7; 9 bases match TRBD1. Germline CDR1 is LGHDT and CDR2 is YNNKEL (reference sequence). The CDR3 loop spans 15 amino acids. V lost 4 bases and J lost 2; bases outside the gene matches: 6. CDR3: CASSREGQGTYEQYF. DNA of the CDR3: TGTGCCAGCAGCCGTGAGGGACAGGGAACCTACGAGCAGTACTTC.

CDR3 DNA: TGTGCCAGCAGAGCTGGCGGGGGCACAGATACGCAGTATTTT. It translates to CASRAGGGTDTQYF. This rearrangement joins TRBV13 to TRBJ2-3, with D perhaps TRBD2 (6 bases). The germline V gene has CDR1 PRHDT and CDR2 FYEKMQ (reference sequence). The CDR3 is 14 residues long. V was trimmed by 6 bases and J by 1 base, leaving 11 bases between them.

The CDR3 DNA sequence: TGTGCCAGCAGTGAATGGGGAGGACAGGGTGGTTCACCCCTCCACTTT. It encodes CASSEWGGQGGSPLHF. The V and J genes are TRBV6-1 and TRBJ1-6; 8 bases are shared with TRBD1. The CDR3 runs 16 residues. Germline values: CDR1 MNHNS, CDR2 SASEGT. V shed 2 bases and J 9 bases; nucleotides not matched to a gene: 9.